Shown below are 32 T cell receptor beta chains from a single sample sequenced in a study of shared clonotypes between healthy human individuals. Some clones are missing from TCRdb's copy, which holds only in-frame ones; the method was immunoSEQ multiplex PCR. This sample carries 2.3 million or so clones, 93% of them seen once, and the ten largest clones take about 0.39%. The sample was naive CD4+ T cells from PBMCs. Noted subset: CD45RA+ positively selected. The receptors here all came from a man aged 18 to 29 in good health. Some clones in this sample may be carry-over from other donors' samples.

This clone appeared a single time. The chain carries TRBV7-2 and TRBJ2-1, with 9 bases matching TRBD2. Germline CDR1 and CDR2: SGHTA and FQGNSA. The CDR3 loop spans 14 amino acids. J gave up 5 bases and V 7 bases, and 6 bases lay outside the gene matches. The CDR3 sequence: CASTRTSANNEQFF. The CDR3, as DNA: TGTGCCAGCACCCGGACTAGCGCCAACAATGAGCAGTTCTTC.

This clone came up a few times. J is TRBJ1-2 and V is TRBV7-9, with D possibly being TRBD1 (6 bases). V lost 4 bases, J lost 4 bases, and 16 bases lay in between. Looked up from germline, CDR1 is SEHNR and CDR2 is FQNEAQ (reference sequence). The CDR3 loop spans 15 amino acids. CDR3 sequence: CASSYQDSRTYGYTF. Written as DNA, the CDR3 is TGTGCCAGCAGCTACCAGGACAGTCGTACCTATGGCTACACCTTC.

The chain joins TRBV28 to TRBJ2-7, with unresolved D. V lost 5 bases to trimming and J lost 6 bases, with 11 bases between them. CDR3 length equals 12 residues. Germline CDR1 reads MDHEN; CDR2 reads SYDVKM. CDR3 coding DNA: TGTGCCAGCAGTGATCAATTCGGCGAGCAGTACTTC. Protein product: CASSDQFGEQYF. The full variable domain, its missing parts supplied by reference TRBV28 and TRBJ2-7, is DVKVTQSSRYLVKRTGEKVFLECVQDMDHENMFWYRQDPGLGLRLIYFSYDVKMKEKGDIPEGYSVSREKKERFSLILESASTNQTSMYLCASSDQFGEQYFGPGTRLTVT.

This chain joins TRBV6-1 and TRBJ2-1, with 12 bases that match TRBD2. V shed 7 bases and J 5 bases; nucleotides not matched to a gene: 3. The germline V gene has CDR1 MNHNS and CDR2 SASEGT. The CDR3 is 14 residues long. The CDR3 spells CASIRTSGNNEQFF. The CDR3 DNA sequence: TGTGCCAGCATAAGGACTAGCGGGAACAATGAGCAGTTCTTC.

This clone is a singleton in its sample. This rearrangement joins TRBV5-4 to TRBJ2-1, with D uncertain. CDR1 is SGHNT and CDR2 is YYREEE in the germline V gene (reference sequence). The CDR3 length is 13 residues. V lost 0 bases, J lost 7 bases, and 8 bases lay in between. CDR3 residues: CASSLGQRNEQFF. The CDR3 DNA is TGTGCCAGCAGCTTGGGCCAGAGGAATGAGCAGTTCTTC.

The chain carries TRBV2 and TRBJ1-4; D not resolved. Germline loops: CDR1 SNHLY, CDR2 FYNNEI. The CDR3 contains 15 residues. V was pared by 2 bases and J by 15 bases, with 22 bases between. CDR3 in amino acids: CASSEQGSAEEMVFF. For the CDR3, the DNA is TGTGCCAGCAGTGAACAAGGGAGCGCAGAGGAGATGGTGTTTTTT.

The genes are TRBV5-6 and TRBJ2-3; D is ambiguous. CDR1 is SGHDT and CDR2 is YYEEEE in the germline V gene. V lost 1 base to trimming and J lost 0 bases, with 6 bases between them. This CDR3 has 14 residues. The CDR3 DNA reads as TGTGCCAGCAGCTTGCCCGGTAGCACAGATACGCAGTATTTT. Translated: CASSLPGSTDTQYF.

The chain is built from TRBV14 and TRBJ2-7, with 9 positions matching TRBD1. CDR1 is SGHDN, CDR2 FVKESK, per germline. The CDR3 extends over 12 amino acids. After removal of 4 bases from V and 7 bases from J, the junction contained 2 bases not matched to a gene. Written as DNA, the CDR3 is TGTGCCAGCAGCCCAGGACAGGGGGAGCAGTACTTC. It encodes CASSPGQGEQYF.

In this sample, this clone turned up once. The gene calls are TRBV5-1 and TRBJ2-5; D is possibly TRBD2 (5 bases). Looked up from germline, CDR1 is SGHRS and CDR2 is YFSETQ. V lost 0 bases, J lost 5 bases, and 11 bases lay in between. The CDR3 is 14 amino acids. CDR3 nucleotides: TGCGCCAGCAGCTTGGTGAATAGCGAGGAGACCCAGTACTTC. As protein: CASSLVNSEETQYF. The entire variable domain, with the rest obtained from reference TRBV5-1 and TRBJ2-5, is as follows: KAGVTQTPRYLIKTRGQQVTLSCSPISGHRSVSWYQQTPGQGLQFLFEYFSETQRNKGNFPGRFSGRQFSNSRSEMNVSTLELGDSALYLCASSLVNSEETQYFGPGTRLLVL.

CDR3 region: CASSLTTSSGNTIYF. CDR3 DNA: TGTGCCAGCAGCCTAACTACCAGCTCTGGAAACACCATATATTTT. The rearrangement joins TRBV7-9 to TRBJ1-3; D call uncertain. This CDR3 region has 15 residues. The V gene's germline CDR1 is SEHNR and CDR2 FQNEAQ (reference sequence). V dropped 5 bases and J dropped 0 bases, with 11 bases sitting between them.

The chain employs TRBV28 and TRBJ2-3; maybe TRBD2 (6 bases). CDR1 MDHEN and CDR2 SYDVKM come from the germline V gene. The V gene lost 6 bases and the J gene lost 8 bases, with 18 bases spanning the gap. The CDR3 covers 14 residues. This chain's CDR3 is CASSLAGSRGTQYF. In DNA, the CDR3 is TGTGCCAGCAGCCTGGCGGGATCTAGGGGTACGCAGTATTTT.

V and J are TRBV6-5 and TRBJ2-5; the match to TRBD1 covers 9 bases. Germline values: CDR1 MNHEY, CDR2 SVGAGI. The length of the CDR3 is 14 residues. V lost 6 bases to trimming and J lost 2 bases; unmatched junction nucleotides: 4. CDR3 in DNA: TGTGCCAGCAGGACAGGGGGGTCTCAAGAGACCCAGTACTTC. Residues: CASRTGGSQETQYF.

V usage is TRBV5-4 and J usage is TRBJ2-1, with TRBD1 matching 7 bases. This CDR3 comprises 15 residues. Germline V gives CDR1 SGHNT, CDR2 YYREEE (reference sequence). J was trimmed by 0 bases and V by 2 bases; bases with no gene match: 2. This CDR3 is CASSFGDSSYNEQFF. The DNA for the CDR3 is TGTGCCAGCAGCTTCGGGGACAGCTCCTACAATGAGCAGTTCTTC.

This sequence joins TRBV2 and TRBJ2-7; D may be TRBD1 (6 bases). Germline CDR1 SNHLY, CDR2 FYNNEI. Trimming left V 9 bases short and J 0 bases short, with 12 bases between. CDR3 length equals 13 residues. CDR3 in amino acids: CASRDKSSYEQYF. In DNA form, the CDR3 reads TGTGCCAGTCGGGACAAGAGCTCCTACGAGCAGTACTTC.

The V gene is TRBV2, the J gene TRBJ2-3; D might be TRBD2 (6 bases). The germline CDR1 and CDR2 sequences are SNHLY and FYNNEI. V gave up 5 bases and J gave up 1 base, with 13 bases separating them. The CDR3 extends over 15 amino acids. This chain's CDR3 is CASSTSGSRTDTQYF. The CDR3 bases are TGTGCCAGCAGTACAAGCGGGTCCCGCACAGATACGCAGTATTTT.

V and J are TRBV7-6 and TRBJ2-2, with a tentative D call TRBD2 (5 bases). Germline V gene sequence: CDR1 SGHVS, CDR2 FNYEAQ. Trimming removed 5 bases at V and 3 bases at J, with 10 bases between. This CDR3 comprises 14 residues. The CDR3 loop is CASSPRTDTGELFF. The CDR3 DNA reads TGTGCCAGCAGCCCGCGGACTGACACCGGGGAGCTGTTTTTT.

The gene calls are TRBV28 and TRBJ1-2; the D gene is possibly TRBD1 (5 bases). The CDR3 spans 16 residues. Per the germline V gene, CDR1 is MDHEN and CDR2 is SYDVKM. Trimming stripped 9 bases from V and 0 bases from J, with 20 bases between. CDR3 bases: TGTGCCAGTTGGCGGGGCCTTCCCGAGGCTAACTATGGCTACACCTTC. It encodes CASWRGLPEANYGYTF.

V gene TRBV13 combines with J gene TRBJ2-6, with D perhaps TRBD1 (6 bases). CDR1 and CDR2 (germline): PRHDT, FYEKMQ (reference sequence). The CDR3 totals 16 residues. Deletions cut 2 bases from V and 3 bases from J, with 11 bases between. The CDR3, as DNA: TGTGCCAGCAGCTTATACCAGGGGAATGGGGCCAACGTCCTGACTTTC. It yields the protein CASSLYQGNGANVLTF. Full variable domain (remainder filled in from reference TRBV13 and TRBJ2-6): AAGVIQSPRHLIKEKRETATLKCYPIPRHDTVYWYQQGPGQDPQFLISFYEKMQSDKGSIPDRFSAQQFSDYHSELNMSSLELGDSALYFCASSLYQGNGANVLTFGAGSRLTVL.

The chain carries TRBV6-6 and TRBJ2-7, with TRBD2 identical over 11 bases. V lost 6 bases, J lost 2 bases, and 6 bases stayed unmatched. CDR3 length equals 15 residues. The germline V gene has CDR1 MNHNY and CDR2 SVGAGI (reference sequence). The CDR3 reads CASSDRLAGTYEQYF. For the CDR3, the DNA is TGTGCCAGCAGCGACCGACTAGCGGGAACCTACGAGCAGTACTTC.

This clone has just a few counts. V is TRBV10-2 and J is TRBJ2-7; no clear D gene. This CDR3 region has 13 residues. Trimming removed 3 bases from V and 2 bases from J, with 8 bases in between. Germline V gene lookup returns CDR1 WSHSY and CDR2 SAAADI. The CDR3: CASSDAITYEQYF. The CDR3 DNA reads as TGCGCCAGCAGTGACGCGATTACCTACGAGCAGTACTTC.

The CDR3 reads CASSLGLAGARAPQYF. In DNA, the CDR3 is TGCGCCAGCAGCCTGGGACTAGCGGGAGCCAGGGCCCCCCAGTACTTC. The chain couples TRBV4-1 to TRBJ2-5, with TRBD2 matching over 14 bases. CDR3 length: 16 amino acids. J was trimmed by 9 bases and V by 4 bases; bases with no gene match: 10. The germline V gene has CDR1 MGHRA and CDR2 YSYEKL.

V gene TRBV11-3 combines with J gene TRBJ2-7, with D possibly being TRBD1 or TRBD2 (5 bases each). Germline V gives CDR1 SGHNT, CDR2 YENEEA. The CDR3 is made up of 12 amino acids. The germline V and J ends were trimmed by 5 bases and 5 bases, with 10 bases remaining between them. CDR3 region: CASSPGTDEQYF. The CDR3 DNA is TGTGCCAGCAGCCCCGGGACGGACGAGCAGTACTTC.

CDR3 protein: CASSPRGGTADSPLHF. DNA for the CDR3: TGTGCCAGCAGCCCCCGTGGAGGGACAGCGGATTCACCCCTCCACTTT. The chain couples TRBV7-8 to TRBJ1-6, with 7 bases lining up with TRBD1. The J segment lost 8 bases and the V segment lost 5 bases, leaving 12 bases of the junction unmatched. Germline-derived CDR1 and CDR2 are SGHVS and FQNEAQ. The CDR3 has 16 amino acids.

This sequence joins TRBV4-1 and TRBJ2-6; perhaps TRBD2 as D (6 bases). The CDR3 spans 17 residues. CDR1 and CDR2 from the germline V gene are MGHRA and YSYEKL. Deletions cut 3 bases from V and 1 base from J, with 13 bases between. The CDR3 nucleotides are TGCGCCAGCAGCCAGCGGGGCCTCTCGTCTGGGGCCAACGTCCTGACTTTC. Its translation is CASSQRGLSSGANVLTF.

This chain links TRBV5-6 with TRBJ2-1, with 10 bases identical to TRBD2. CDR1 is SGHDT and CDR2 is YYEEEE in the germline V gene. The CDR3 sequence is 17 residues long. J was trimmed by 4 bases and V by 3 bases; bases with no gene match: 10. Written as DNA, the CDR3 is TGTGCCAGCAGCTGGTCTAAAACTAGCGGGGTTTACAATGAGCAGTTCTTC. This gives the protein CASSWSKTSGVYNEQFF.

The rearrangement uses TRBV28 and TRBJ2-5; maybe TRBD1 (6 bases). In germline, CDR1 is MDHEN, CDR2 SYDVKM. The V end lost 6 bases, the J end lost 5 bases, and 19 bases lay between the germline ends. The CDR3 is made up of 15 amino acids. CDR3 bases: TGTGCCAGCAGCCCCCCCAGGGCAGGGGCCGAGACCCAGTACTTC. This sequence encodes CASSPPRAGAETQYF.

This chain uses TRBV7-2 with TRBJ2-1, with 8 bases aligning to TRBD2. The CDR3 consists of 15 residues. CDR1 is SGHTA, CDR2 FQGNSA, per germline. The J segment lost 7 bases and the V segment lost 1 base, leaving 6 bases of the junction unmatched. The CDR3 loop is CASSLEAGVKNEQFF. For the CDR3, the DNA is TGTGCCAGCAGCTTAGAAGCGGGAGTAAAGAATGAGCAGTTCTTC.

Regarding this clone: Different DNA sequences within this sample yield the same CDR3. The rearrangement joins TRBV5-1 to TRBJ1-3, with unresolved D. This CDR3 has 16 amino acids. The V end was cut by 0 bases, the J end by 0 bases, with 10 bases between. CDR1 and CDR2 from the germline V gene are SGHRS and YFSETQ. The CDR3 loop reads CASSLAGGSSGNTIYF. The CDR3 bases are TGCGCCAGCAGCTTGGCCGGCGGGAGCTCTGGAAACACCATATATTTT.

The gene calls are TRBV5-1 and TRBJ1-3, with 7 nucleotides matching TRBD1. This CDR3 comprises 15 residues. The J segment lost 7 bases and the V segment lost 4 bases, leaving 11 bases of the junction unmatched. Germline V gene lookup returns CDR1 SGHRS and CDR2 YFSETQ. The CDR3 DNA is TGCGCCAGCAGCACTCGGGACAGCGGGGAGAACACCATATATTTT. This translates into CASSTRDSGENTIYF.

As regards this clone: The identical CDR3 is also encoded by other nucleotide sequences in the sample. The chain joins TRBV10-1 to TRBJ2-7; D possibly corresponds to TRBD2 (6 bases). V gave up 2 bases and J gave up 4 bases, with 9 bases separating them. This CDR3 contains 13 residues. The germline V gene has CDR1 WNHNN and CDR2 SYGVQD (reference sequence). CDR3 DNA: TGCGCCAGCAGTGAGGCCGGGGGATACGAGCAGTACTTC. As protein: CASSEAGGYEQYF.

The V and J genes are TRBV9 and TRBJ2-3; D remains ambiguous. The CDR3 runs 14 residues. V lost 2 bases and J lost 0, with 7 bases in between. Germline lookup yields CDR1 SGDLS and CDR2 YYNGEE. For the CDR3, the DNA is TGTGCCAGCAGCGTTAATCCTAGCACAGATACGCAGTATTTT. Residues: CASSVNPSTDTQYF.

This chain joins TRBV5-1 and TRBJ2-1; TRBD2 aligns across 8 bases. Germline loops: CDR1 SGHRS, CDR2 YFSETQ. The CDR3 is 14 residues long. The trim removed 2 bases at V and 2 bases at J, leaving 0 bases unmatched. CDR3 region: CASSFGGAYNEQFF. Written as DNA, the CDR3 is TGCGCCAGCAGCTTCGGGGGGGCCTACAATGAGCAGTTCTTC.